Listed below are T cell receptor beta chains from one sample, sequenced in a study of blood T cell repertoires in COVID-19. Data came from immunoSEQ multiplex PCR; TCRdb stores just in-frame clones and leaves some out. Of approximately 220,000 clones in the sample, 84% are singletons; the top ten hold 5.5% to 7.5%. Sequencing input: PBMCs or T cells enriched from blood (not recorded which). These receptors all come from a middle-aged woman who had recovered from COVID-19. CDR3s include the opening cysteine and the closing phenylalanine or tryptophan. Fields, in order: V gene, CDR3 length, clone size, D gene, J gene, CDR3 DNA, CDR3 protein. D genes are given only for firm matches. Expanded clones are given a class, and other clones once, few, many or no size at all.

v_call: TRBV30
cdr3_length: 13
clone_size: -
d_call: TRBD1
j_call: TRBJ1-2
cdr3_nt: TGTGCCTTAGACAGGGGTCGATACTATGGCTACACCTTC
cdr3_aa: CALDRGRYYGYTF

v_call: TRBV27
cdr3_length: 16
clone_size: few
d_call: TRBD2
j_call: TRBJ2-2
cdr3_nt: TGTGCCAGCACCCTTGCGGCTAGCGGGAGATCCGGGGAGCTGTTTTTT
cdr3_aa: CASTLAASGRSGELFF

v_call: TRBV11-2
cdr3_length: 14
clone_size: once
d_call: -
j_call: TRBJ1-1
cdr3_nt: TGTGCCAGCAGCTTAGCCTTATCGAACACTGAAGCTTTCTTT
cdr3_aa: CASSLALSNTEAFF

v_call: TRBV5-1
cdr3_length: 14
clone_size: -
d_call: -
j_call: TRBJ1-2
cdr3_nt: TGCGCCAGCAGCTCCCCCCGGGGAGGGGGAGGCTACACCTTC
cdr3_aa: CASSSPRGGGGYTF

v_call: TRBV28
cdr3_length: 15
clone_size: -
d_call: -
j_call: TRBJ2-7
cdr3_nt: TGTGCCAGCAGTTCCATGGGGCAGCACTCCTACGAGCAGTACTTC
cdr3_aa: CASSSMGQHSYEQYF

v_call: TRBV4-1
cdr3_length: 16
clone_size: -
d_call: TRBD2
j_call: TRBJ2-3
cdr3_nt: TGCGCCAGCAGCCAAGGCCTAGCGGGAGGAAGAGATACGCAGTATTTT
cdr3_aa: CASSQGLAGGRDTQYF

v_call: TRBV19
cdr3_length: 10
clone_size: -
d_call: -
j_call: TRBJ1-5
cdr3_nt: TGTGCCACCGGGAGGGAAGCCCAGCATTTT
cdr3_aa: CATGREAQHF

v_call: TRBV5-1
cdr3_length: 12
clone_size: -
d_call: -
j_call: TRBJ2-2
cdr3_nt: TGCGCCAGCAGGTATAACGAGGGAAGGCTGTTTTTT
cdr3_aa: CASRYNEGRLFF

v_call: TRBV5-4
cdr3_length: 16
clone_size: once
d_call: TRBD2
j_call: TRBJ2-1
cdr3_nt: TGTGCCAGCAGCGCCGGGACTAGCGGGTACTACAATGAGCAGTTCTTC
cdr3_aa: CASSAGTSGYYNEQFF

v_call: TRBV7-9
cdr3_length: 14
clone_size: -
d_call: -
j_call: TRBJ2-4
cdr3_nt: TGTGCCAGCAGCATTGGACAGGGAGGGAACATTCAGTACTTC
cdr3_aa: CASSIGQGGNIQYF

v_call: TRBV19
cdr3_length: 15
clone_size: -
d_call: -
j_call: TRBJ2-7
cdr3_nt: TGTGCCAGTAGTATAGGGCTAGCAGCCTACTACGAGCAGTACTTC
cdr3_aa: CASSIGLAAYYEQYF

v_call: TRBV7-9
cdr3_length: 17
clone_size: -
d_call: -
j_call: TRBJ2-1
cdr3_nt: TGTGCCAGCAGCCCCCAGGGGATAGCGGGTATGGGGAATGAGCAGTTCTTC
cdr3_aa: CASSPQGIAGMGNEQFF

v_call: TRBV7-2
cdr3_length: 14
clone_size: -
d_call: -
j_call: TRBJ2-2
cdr3_nt: TGTGCCAGCAGCTTAGGTCAGGCTCCCGGGGAGCTGTTTTTT
cdr3_aa: CASSLGQAPGELFF

v_call: TRBV12-3/TRBV12-4
cdr3_length: 12
clone_size: -
d_call: TRBD2
j_call: TRBJ2-7
cdr3_nt: TGTGCCAGCAGTACTAGCGGGAGCCCCGGGTACTTC
cdr3_aa: CASSTSGSPGYF

v_call: TRBV28
cdr3_length: 12
clone_size: -
d_call: TRBD1
j_call: TRBJ1-2
cdr3_nt: TGTGCCAGCAGTCCACGAGGGGGCGGCTACACCTTC
cdr3_aa: CASSPRGGGYTF

v_call: TRBV9
cdr3_length: 14
clone_size: -
d_call: TRBD1
j_call: TRBJ2-5
cdr3_nt: TGTGCCAGCAGCCCCCGGACAGGGACAGAGACCCAGTACTTC
cdr3_aa: CASSPRTGTETQYF

v_call: TRBV9
cdr3_length: 16
clone_size: -
d_call: -
j_call: TRBJ2-2
cdr3_nt: TGTGCCAGCAGCGTAGGGGTTAGCGGGAACACCGGGGAGCTGTTTTTT
cdr3_aa: CASSVGVSGNTGELFF

v_call: TRBV5-1
cdr3_length: 14
clone_size: few
d_call: -
j_call: TRBJ1-4
cdr3_nt: TGCGCCAGCAGCCCCCGAGGGCGCGATGAAAAACTGTTTTTT
cdr3_aa: CASSPRGRDEKLFF

v_call: TRBV6-2/TRBV6-3
cdr3_length: 15
clone_size: -
d_call: -
j_call: TRBJ1-3
cdr3_nt: TGTGCCAGCAGTTCATCGGGGGGCAAAAGAAACACCATATATTTT
cdr3_aa: CASSSSGGKRNTIYF

v_call: TRBV28
cdr3_length: 15
clone_size: -
d_call: -
j_call: TRBJ1-4
cdr3_nt: TGTGCCAGCAGTTTATGGGAGAAAACTAATGAAAAACTGTTTTTT
cdr3_aa: CASSLWEKTNEKLFF

v_call: TRBV5-4
cdr3_length: 15
clone_size: -
d_call: -
j_call: TRBJ2-5
cdr3_nt: TGTGCCAGCAGCTTAGGGCCTAGGGGGCAAGAGACCCAGTACTTC
cdr3_aa: CASSLGPRGQETQYF

v_call: TRBV28
cdr3_length: 12
clone_size: -
d_call: -
j_call: TRBJ1-5
cdr3_nt: TGTGCCAGCAGTTTCCGGGTCCAGCCCCAGCATTTT
cdr3_aa: CASSFRVQPQHF

v_call: TRBV7-9
cdr3_length: 18
clone_size: -
d_call: -
j_call: TRBJ1-1
cdr3_nt: TGTGCCAGCAGCCGACTCCCTCGACGCAGCCCGTGGGACACTGAAGCTTTCTTT
cdr3_aa: CASSRLPRRSPWDTEAFF

v_call: TRBV19
cdr3_length: 11
clone_size: -
d_call: -
j_call: TRBJ1-2
cdr3_nt: TGTGCCAGTAGGCACAACGATGGCTACACCTTC
cdr3_aa: CASRHNDGYTF

v_call: TRBV6-5
cdr3_length: 13
clone_size: -
d_call: -
j_call: TRBJ1-4
cdr3_nt: TGTGCCAGCAGGCCGCCAGGGGTTGAAAAACTGTTTTTT
cdr3_aa: CASRPPGVEKLFF

v_call: TRBV7-2
cdr3_length: 16
clone_size: -
d_call: -
j_call: TRBJ2-4
cdr3_nt: TGTGCCAGCAGCCCCACCCGGGAGCTTGCCAAAAACATTCAGTACTTC
cdr3_aa: CASSPTRELAKNIQYF

v_call: TRBV7-9
cdr3_length: 16
clone_size: -
d_call: TRBD1
j_call: TRBJ1-6
cdr3_nt: TGTGCCAGCAGCTATACCGGGACAGGGCCGGGATCACCCCTCCACTTT
cdr3_aa: CASSYTGTGPGSPLHF

v_call: TRBV6-1
cdr3_length: 12
clone_size: -
d_call: -
j_call: TRBJ1-2
cdr3_nt: TGTGCCAGCAGTGAAGGCGAGACAAGATCCACCTTC
cdr3_aa: CASSEGETRSTF

v_call: TRBV28
cdr3_length: 15
clone_size: few
d_call: TRBD2
j_call: TRBJ2-5
cdr3_nt: TGTGCCAGCAGACGACCGGGACTAGCGGGTGAAACCCAGTACTTC
cdr3_aa: CASRRPGLAGETQYF

v_call: TRBV28
cdr3_length: 15
clone_size: -
d_call: -
j_call: TRBJ2-6
cdr3_nt: TGTGCCAGCTCGGCAGGGGGGACTGGGGCCAACGTCCTGACTTTC
cdr3_aa: CASSAGGTGANVLTF

v_call: TRBV29-1
cdr3_length: 14
clone_size: -
d_call: TRBD1
j_call: TRBJ2-7
cdr3_nt: TGCAGCGTCCGAGTGGGGACAGGGGCTAGCGAGCAGTACTTC
cdr3_aa: CSVRVGTGASEQYF

v_call: TRBV5-1
cdr3_length: 12
clone_size: -
d_call: -
j_call: TRBJ1-3
cdr3_nt: TGCGCCAGCAGCCGGTATGGAAACACCATATATTTT
cdr3_aa: CASSRYGNTIYF

v_call: TRBV5-6
cdr3_length: 14
clone_size: -
d_call: -
j_call: TRBJ2-7
cdr3_nt: TGTGCCAGCAGCTTGAAAGGGGGAACCTACGAGCAGTACTTC
cdr3_aa: CASSLKGGTYEQYF

v_call: TRBV15
cdr3_length: 13
clone_size: -
d_call: -
j_call: TRBJ2-6
cdr3_nt: TGTGCCACCAGCGTCCGGGGTATTGGCGTCCTGACTTTC
cdr3_aa: CATSVRGIGVLTF

v_call: TRBV29-1
cdr3_length: 13
clone_size: once
d_call: -
j_call: TRBJ2-1
cdr3_nt: TGCAGCGTGGGGGACTCCACCTACAATGAGCAGTTCTTC
cdr3_aa: CSVGDSTYNEQFF

v_call: TRBV10-3
cdr3_length: 14
clone_size: once
d_call: TRBD1
j_call: TRBJ2-5
cdr3_nt: TGTGCCATCAGGCCGCCCGGGACAGGGGAGACCCAGTACTTC
cdr3_aa: CAIRPPGTGETQYF

v_call: TRBV12-3/TRBV12-4
cdr3_length: 13
clone_size: -
d_call: -
j_call: TRBJ2-5
cdr3_nt: TGTGCCAGCAGTCCGAGACAGCAAGAGACCCAGTACTTC
cdr3_aa: CASSPRQQETQYF

v_call: TRBV29-1
cdr3_length: 11
clone_size: -
d_call: -
j_call: TRBJ1-2
cdr3_nt: TGCAGCGTTGAAGGGGAGCGCGGCTACACCTTC
cdr3_aa: CSVEGERGYTF

v_call: TRBV6-5
cdr3_length: 15
clone_size: -
d_call: -
j_call: TRBJ1-1
cdr3_nt: TGTGCCAGCAGTTACAGGGGATGGAGCTTAAGTGGAGCTTTCTTT
cdr3_aa: CASSYRGWSLSGAFF

v_call: TRBV9
cdr3_length: 15
clone_size: few
d_call: -
j_call: TRBJ1-1
cdr3_nt: TGTGCCAGCAGCGCGGACTCCTCTATGAACACTGAAGCTTTCTTT
cdr3_aa: CASSADSSMNTEAFF

v_call: TRBV24-1
cdr3_length: 13
clone_size: once
d_call: -
j_call: TRBJ2-7
cdr3_nt: TGTGCCACCAGTGATTTTACGGGGTTTGAGCAGTACTTC
cdr3_aa: CATSDFTGFEQYF

v_call: TRBV11-2
cdr3_length: 14
clone_size: -
d_call: -
j_call: TRBJ1-1
cdr3_nt: TGTGCCAGCAGCTTAGCGGGGGGTAGAACTGAAGCTTTCTTT
cdr3_aa: CASSLAGGRTEAFF

v_call: TRBV5-4
cdr3_length: 15
clone_size: -
d_call: TRBD1
j_call: TRBJ1-2
cdr3_nt: TGTGCCAGCAGCTTAGACAGGGGGAATAACTATGGCTACACCTTC
cdr3_aa: CASSLDRGNNYGYTF

v_call: TRBV6-5
cdr3_length: 13
clone_size: -
d_call: -
j_call: TRBJ2-5
cdr3_nt: TGTGCCAGCAGTAACAGGGAGGGAGAGACCCAGTACTTC
cdr3_aa: CASSNREGETQYF

v_call: TRBV19
cdr3_length: 15
clone_size: -
d_call: -
j_call: TRBJ2-6
cdr3_nt: TGTGCCTGCCAGGGATGGGGGGCTGGGGCCAACGTCCTGACTTTC
cdr3_aa: CACQGWGAGANVLTF

v_call: TRBV3-1/TRBV3-2
cdr3_length: 13
clone_size: -
d_call: TRBD2
j_call: TRBJ2-1
cdr3_nt: TGTGCCAGCAGCCAGGGCGGGAGTGTTTATCAGTTCTTC
cdr3_aa: CASSQGGSVYQFF

v_call: TRBV28
cdr3_length: 13
clone_size: -
d_call: -
j_call: TRBJ1-2
cdr3_nt: TGTGCCAGCAGGACCACCGGGAACTATGGCTACACCTTC
cdr3_aa: CASRTTGNYGYTF

v_call: TRBV12-3/TRBV12-4
cdr3_length: 12
clone_size: many
d_call: -
j_call: TRBJ1-4
cdr3_nt: TGTGCCAGCGGCAGGGCTAATGAAAAACTGTTTTTT
cdr3_aa: CASGRANEKLFF

v_call: TRBV11-3
cdr3_length: 13
clone_size: -
d_call: -
j_call: TRBJ2-5
cdr3_nt: TGTGCCAGCAGCTTTGGGCAGGAAGAGACCCAGTACTTC
cdr3_aa: CASSFGQEETQYF

v_call: TRBV28
cdr3_length: 15
clone_size: -
d_call: TRBD2
j_call: TRBJ2-1
cdr3_nt: TGTGCCAGCAGTTTAGCTAGCGGGAGAGGGAATGAGCAGTTCTTC
cdr3_aa: CASSLASGRGNEQFF

v_call: TRBV11-2
cdr3_length: 14
clone_size: -
d_call: -
j_call: TRBJ2-7
cdr3_nt: TGTGCCAGCAGCCCTACGGGAAGCTCCTACGAGCAGTACTTC
cdr3_aa: CASSPTGSSYEQYF

v_call: TRBV18
cdr3_length: 18
clone_size: -
d_call: TRBD2
j_call: TRBJ2-2
cdr3_nt: TGTGCCAGCTCACTCTTCTCGACTAGCGGAGGGAACACCGGGGAGCTGTTTTTT
cdr3_aa: CASSLFSTSGGNTGELFF

v_call: TRBV7-2
cdr3_length: 15
clone_size: -
d_call: -
j_call: TRBJ1-4
cdr3_nt: TGTGCCAGCAGCTTAGGAGGGATAACTAATGAAAAACTGTTTTTT
cdr3_aa: CASSLGGITNEKLFF

v_call: TRBV7-9
cdr3_length: 13
clone_size: -
d_call: -
j_call: TRBJ1-5
cdr3_nt: TGTGCCAGCAGCGTCCAGGGTGAGCAGCCCCAGCATTTT
cdr3_aa: CASSVQGEQPQHF